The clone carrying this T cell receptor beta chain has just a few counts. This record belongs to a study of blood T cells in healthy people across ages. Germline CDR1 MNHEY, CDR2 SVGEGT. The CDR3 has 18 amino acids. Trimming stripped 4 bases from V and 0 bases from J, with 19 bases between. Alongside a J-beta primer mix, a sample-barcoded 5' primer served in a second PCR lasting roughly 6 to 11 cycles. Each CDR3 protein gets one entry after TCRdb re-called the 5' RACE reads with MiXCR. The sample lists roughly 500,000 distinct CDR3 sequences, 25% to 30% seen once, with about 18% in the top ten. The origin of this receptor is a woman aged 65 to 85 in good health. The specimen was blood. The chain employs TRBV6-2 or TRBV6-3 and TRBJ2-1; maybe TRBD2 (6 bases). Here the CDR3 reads CASSLFDSSASSYNEQFF. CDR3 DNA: TGTGCCAGCAGTTTGTTTGATTCTAGCGCTAGCTCCTACAATGAGCAGTTCTTC.